This is a list of T cell receptor beta chains from one sample in a study of CD8 T cells in ankylosing spondylitis. TCRdb re-called the 5' RACE reads with MiXCR, one entry per CDR3 protein. The sample contains fewer than 400,000 distinct CDR3 sequences, 8% of which appear only once. Material for sequencing was blood, either unsorted or a sorted T cell fraction (not recorded which). Every receptor here comes from a male donor with ankylosing spondylitis. CDR3s include the opening cysteine and the closing phenylalanine or tryptophan. Each record gives: D gene, J gene, clone size, V gene, CDR3 protein, CDR3 DNA. The D gene is left open where the match is weak. The size field is filled for only some rows; it gives once, few, many or a size class.

. TRBJ2-2 many TRBV29-1 CSVGQSANTGELFF TGCAGCGTTGGGCAGTCCGCGAACACCGGGGAGCTGTTTTTT
. TRBJ1-5 many TRBV7-8 CASSMGIRGAYSNQPQHF TGTGCCAGCAGCATGGGGATTCGGGGGGCGTATAGCAATCAGCCCCAGCATTTT
. TRBJ2-5 . TRBV20-1 CSARGPGRETQYF TGCAGTGCTAGAGGCCCGGGACGGGAGACCCAGTACTTC
TRBD1 TRBJ2-7 many TRBV24-1 CATSEKGQGALSSEQYF TGTGCCACCAGTGAAAAAGGACAGGGGGCCCTTTCTTCCGAGCAGTACTTC
. TRBJ1-1 few TRBV5-1 CASSLEARNTEAFF TGCGCCAGCAGCTTGGAAGCGAGGAACACTGAAGCTTTCTTT
. TRBJ1-3 . TRBV5-6 CASSLYSSGNTIYF TGTGCCAGCAGCTTATACTCCTCTGGAAACACCATATATTTT
TRBD2 TRBJ2-7 . TRBV6-5 CASSYSTAGVNYEQYF TGTGCCAGCAGTTACTCGACGGCGGGAGTGAACTACGAGCAGTACTTC
. TRBJ1-1 few TRBV3-1 CASGRQANTEAFF TGTGCCAGCGGTCGACAGGCGAACACTGAAGCTTTCTTT
. TRBJ2-7 . TRBV9 CASSVDLTAYEQYF TGTGCCAGCAGCGTAGACCTCACGGCCTACGAGCAGTACTTC
. TRBJ2-1 few TRBV2 CASTGTEQFF TGTGCCAGCACCGGGACAGAGCAGTTCTTC
TRBD2 TRBJ2-1 . TRBV27 CASSLAGGPVDNEQFF TGTGCCAGCAGCTTAGCGGGAGGGCCGGTAGACAATGAGCAGTTCTTC
. TRBJ2-7 . TRBV6-6 CASSYSGFEQYF TGTGCCAGCAGTTACTCGGGCTTCGAGCAGTACTTC
TRBD1 TRBJ1-4 few TRBV29-1 CSVGDRKLFF TGCAGCGTTGGGGACAGAAAACTGTTTTTT
TRBD2 TRBJ2-1 . TRBV28 CASEREVSNEQFF TGTGCCAGCGAGCGGGAAGTTTCTAATGAGCAGTTCTTC
. TRBJ2-4 . TRBV25-1 CASSDPQGRVQYF TGTGCCAGCAGTGATCCCCAGGGGAGGGTTCAGTACTTC
. TRBJ2-7 . TRBV6-5 CASSPASYEQYF TGTGCCAGCAGTCCTGCAAGCTACGAGCAGTACTTC
TRBD1 TRBJ2-1 many TRBV7-9 CASSSTGGYEQFF TGTGCCAGCAGCTCTACAGGGGGTTATGAGCAGTTCTTC
. TRBJ1-5 . TRBV20-1 CSARDPNNQPQHF TGCAGTGCTAGGGACCCAAACAATCAGCCCCAGCATTTT
. TRBJ1-5 many TRBV7-2 CASSLYTGFNQPQHF TGTGCCAGCAGCTTATACACAGGGTTCAATCAGCCCCAGCATTTT
. TRBJ1-2 . TRBV29-1 CSVYGTGGYTF TGCAGCGTTTACGGGACCGGGGGCTACACCTTC
. TRBJ2-7 many TRBV5-1 CASSRDGDYEQYF TGCGCCAGTAGCCGGGACGGGGACTACGAGCAGTACTTC
. TRBJ1-3 few TRBV12-3/TRBV12-4 CASSFTGPSSGNTIYF TGTGCCAGCAGTTTCACCGGGCCGAGCTCTGGAAACACCATATATTTT
. TRBJ2-6 few TRBV12-3/TRBV12-4 CASRREVSGANVLTF TGTGCCAGCAGGCGAGAAGTCTCTGGGGCCAACGTCCTGACTTTC
TRBD1 TRBJ2-7 . TRBV4-1 CARTGVYEQYF TGCGCAAGGACAGGGGTCTACGAGCAGTACTTC
. TRBJ1-2 many TRBV7-8 CASTYRGAYEGYGYTF TGTGCCAGCACCTATAGGGGAGCCTATGAAGGCTATGGCTACACCTTC
. TRBJ1-5 few TRBV3-1 CASSQGDSNQPQHF TGTGCCAGCAGCCAAGGGGATAGCAATCAGCCCCAGCATTTT
. TRBJ2-7 many TRBV6-5 CASSYGGPSYEQYF TGTGCCAGCAGTTACGGGGGACCCTCCTACGAGCAGTACTTC
. TRBJ2-5 few TRBV29-1 CSVDPYQETQYF TGCAGCGTTGACCCCTATCAAGAGACCCAGTACTTC
. TRBJ2-6 . TRBV28 CASSSGGAASGANVLTF TGTGCCAGCAGTTCCGGGGGAGCAGCTTCTGGGGCCAACGTCCTGACTTTC
. TRBJ2-2 few TRBV29-1 CSVEDQEIPPVSGELFF TGCAGCGTTGAAGATCAGGAAATTCCCCCAGTGTCGGGGGAGCTGTTTTTT